The source of this T cell receptor (beta chain) is a study of blood T cell repertoires in COVID-19. Whole-study context: The study drew acute and convalescent COVID-19 samples from the United States, Italy and Spain. In each case, the material was cDNA or gDNA derived from T cells, B-cell-depleted T cells, or PBMCs.

As processed by the authors: Amplified reference gene primers provided the basis for estimating nucleated cell counts. TCRdb's table, derived via immunoSEQ multiplex PCR, lists solely in-frame clones and lacks some. The V and J calls and clone size were taken over from that table, and D and trimming were inferred from the DNA. Among 200,000 to 250,000 clones listed, approximately 90% were seen once. This CDR3 region has 14 residues. Trimming at V came to 7 bases and at J to 3 bases, leaving 8 bases not matched to a gene. Germline V gives CDR1 SNHLY, CDR2 FYNNEI. This sequence was found in a man in his late teens or twenties with acute COVID-19. V gene TRBV2 combines with J gene TRBJ2-7, with 8 bases that match TRBD2. The sequenced material came from PBMCs or T cells enriched from blood (not recorded which). The DNA for the CDR3 is TGTGCCAGCACCGGAGCGGGAGCACTCTACGAGCAGTACTTC. Protein product: CASTGAGALYEQYF. Supplemented by reference TRBV2 and TRBJ2-7, the full variable domain reads EPEVTQTPSHQVTQMGQEVILRCVPISNHLYFYWYRQILGQKVEFLVSFYNNEISEKSEIFDDQFSVERPDGSNFTLKIRSTKLEDSAMYFCASTGAGALYEQYFGPGTRLTVT.